The 18 T cell receptor beta chains in this list originate from one sample, sequenced in a study of pediatric ulcerative colitis. TCRdb keeps only in-frame clones here, not all; method: immunoSEQ multiplex PCR. This table holds roughly 38,000 clones, less than 85% found once. The sequenced sample consisted of blood. The receptors come from a girl between 10 and 17 years old with moderate ulcerative colitis.

The rearrangement joins TRBV4-1 to TRBJ2-1; D gene uncertain. This CDR3 has 16 residues. Trimming took 0 bases from V and 2 from J, leaving 11 bases between them. CDR1 and CDR2 from the germline V gene are MGHRA and YSYEKL. As DNA, the CDR3 is TGCGCCAGCAGCCAAGACCGGGCGGCCCCCTACAATGAGCAGTTCTTC. Translating it yields CASSQDRAAPYNEQFF.

The V gene is TRBV20-1, the J gene TRBJ1-3; 7 bases agree with TRBD1. This CDR3 has 11 residues. V trimming: 6 bases; J trimming: 8 bases; junction bases outside the gene matches: 4. CDR1 and CDR2 from the germline V gene are DFQATT and SNEGSKA (reference sequence). CDR3 DNA sequence: TGCAGTGCGAACAGGGGAGACACCATATATTTT. Residues: CSANRGDTIYF.

Only a few counts were recorded for this clone. The chain combines TRBV7-2 with TRBJ1-3, with a possible D match to TRBD1 (5 bases). CDR3 length: 15 amino acids. Looked up from germline, CDR1 is SGHTA and CDR2 is FQGNSA. V gave up 5 bases and J gave up 2 bases, with 13 bases separating them. The CDR3 nucleotides read TGTGCCAGCAGCCCCCCGGGCAGGGCTGGAAACACCATATATTTT. It yields the protein CASSPPGRAGNTIYF.

V usage is TRBV28 and J usage is TRBJ1-2; TRBD1 agrees at 8 bases. Unmatched junction bases numbered 14, after V lost 9 bases and J lost 8 bases. The CDR3 loop spans 14 amino acids. Germline V lookup: CDR1 MDHEN, CDR2 SYDVKM. The CDR3 DNA sequence: TGTGCCAGTATCCAAACCGGGACAGGCAACGGCTACACCTTC. Encoded protein: CASIQTGTGNGYTF.

The chain employs TRBV5-5 and TRBJ1-2, with a weak D call TRBD1 (5 bases). This CDR3 region has 13 residues. In germline, CDR1 is SGHKS, CDR2 YYEKEE (reference sequence). Trimming took off 1 base at V and 3 bases at J, with 7 bases between the two ends. The CDR3 coding sequence is TGTGCCAGCAGCTTGATAGGGGACTATGGCTACACCTTC. It encodes CASSLIGDYGYTF.

The chain carries TRBV28 and TRBJ2-1, with a possible D match to TRBD2 (5 bases). The CDR3 length is 15 residues. Germline loops: CDR1 MDHEN, CDR2 SYDVKM. The germline V and J ends were trimmed by 3 bases and 8 bases, with 17 bases remaining between them. As DNA, the CDR3 is TGTGCCAGCAGTTTTGTACTAGATTCTTCGGATGAGCAGTTCTTC. Translated: CASSFVLDSSDEQFF.

The J gene is TRBJ1-1, the V gene TRBV6-1; D is unresolved. With 1 base removed from V and 5 bases from J, the gap between germline ends came to 11 bases. Germline CDR1 MNHNS, CDR2 SASEGT. The CDR3 is 14 amino acids. The CDR3 DNA is TGTGCCAGCAGTGAAGTCGGAGGGCGGACTGAAGCTTTCTTT. It translates to CASSEVGGRTEAFF.

The rearrangement joins TRBV4-1 to TRBJ1-3; a possible D gene is TRBD1 (5 bases). Deletions cut 4 bases from V and 5 bases from J, with 9 bases between. Germline CDR1 reads MGHRA; CDR2 reads YSYEKL. CDR3 length equals 13 residues. CDR3 in DNA: TGCGCCAGCAGCCGGGGCGTTAGAAACACCATATATTTT. It specifies CASSRGVRNTIYF.

The chain couples TRBV5-4 to TRBJ2-1; the match to TRBD2 covers 8 bases. This CDR3 has 16 amino acids. Germline V lookup: CDR1 SGHNT, CDR2 YYREEE (reference sequence). V shed 0 bases and J 4 bases; nucleotides not matched to a gene: 6. CDR3 residues: CASSLERGPGYNEQFF. Here the CDR3 DNA reads TGTGCCAGCAGCTTGGAGCGGGGGCCCGGTTACAATGAGCAGTTCTTC.

The CDR3 DNA reads TGTGCCAGCTCACCGGACAGGGGGCGGTACACTGAAGCTTTCTTT. Its protein product is CASSPDRGRYTEAFF. The chain couples TRBV18 to TRBJ1-1; 11 nucleotides match TRBD1. V shed 3 bases and J 3 bases; nucleotides not matched to a gene: 3. The length of the CDR3 is 15 residues. The germline V gene has CDR1 KGHSH and CDR2 LQKENI.

J is TRBJ2-7 and V is TRBV4-2, with 11 bases that match TRBD2. This CDR3 has 17 residues. V lost 4 bases, J lost 2 bases, and 10 bases stayed unmatched. Germline values: CDR1 LGHNA, CDR2 YNFKEQ. CDR3 in amino acids: CASSLVTLAGGAYEQYF. In nucleotides, the CDR3 is TGTGCCAGCAGCCTGGTAACTTTAGCGGGAGGGGCCTACGAGCAGTACTTC.

The chain is built from TRBV27 and TRBJ1-1, with 8 nucleotides matching TRBD1. V was clipped by 2 bases and J by 0 bases; unmatched bases: 8. Germline CDR1 MNHEY, CDR2 SMNVEV (reference sequence). This CDR3 contains 17 residues. The CDR3 reads CASSLRAGGMMNTEAFF. The DNA for the CDR3 is TGTGCCAGCAGTTTAAGGGCAGGGGGCATGATGAACACTGAAGCTTTCTTT.

The V gene is TRBV6-5, the J gene TRBJ2-7; D unresolved. The germline V gene encodes CDR1 MNHEY and CDR2 SVGAGI. V was clipped by 5 bases and J by 6 bases, with 14 bases between them. The CDR3 contains 13 residues. CDR3 nucleotide sequence: TGTGCCAGCAGTCCACTCGGAAGTCCCGAGCAGTACTTC. As protein: CASSPLGSPEQYF.

This clone appeared a few times. The chain uses TRBV30 and TRBJ1-5; D gene unclear. V lost 1 base and J lost 3, with 10 bases in between. CDR1 and CDR2 from the germline V gene are GTSNPN and SVGIG (reference sequence). The CDR3 contains 14 residues. The CDR3 region has the DNA TGTGCCTGGAGTGCGGTCTTATACAATCAGCCCCAGCATTTT. Its protein is CAWSAVLYNQPQHF.

By its share, this clone is medium-sized. The CDR3 DNA follows: TGTGCCAGCAGCTTACCCCCGGACAGGGACTACCAAGAGACCCAGTACTTC. Translating gives CASSLPPDRDYQETQYF. The chain couples TRBV11-2 to TRBJ2-5, with 8 bases fitting TRBD1. The trim removed 2 bases at V and 0 bases at J, leaving 8 bases unmatched. This CDR3 has 17 amino acids. Looked up from germline, CDR1 is SGHAT and CDR2 is FQNNGV.

The chain joins TRBV18 to TRBJ2-3, with 10 positions matching TRBD1. CDR1 is KGHSH, CDR2 LQKENI, per germline. The CDR3 contains 15 residues. V shed 0 bases and J 5 bases; nucleotides not matched to a gene: 2. The CDR3 DNA sequence: TGTGCCAGCTCACCACCGGACAGGGGGAGAGATACGCAGTATTTT. Its protein product is CASSPPDRGRDTQYF.

This clone turned up a few times. The genes are TRBV28 and TRBJ1-1; the match to TRBD1 covers 7 bases. The CDR3 extends over 14 amino acids. Germline loops: CDR1 MDHEN, CDR2 SYDVKM. Trimming took 5 bases from V and 2 from J; bases not matched to a gene: 5. This chain's CDR3 is CASSMTGINTEAFF. In nucleotides, the CDR3 is TGTGCCAGCAGTATGACAGGGATTAACACTGAAGCTTTCTTT.

V gene TRBV27 combines with J gene TRBJ1-2; no clear D gene. From germline, CDR1 is MNHEY and CDR2 SMNVEV (reference sequence). This CDR3 has 14 residues. V was clipped by 3 bases and J by 3 bases, with 11 bases between them. For the CDR3, the DNA is TGTGCCAGCAGTTTCCACCAGTCCTACTATGGCTACACCTTC. Protein product: CASSFHQSYYGYTF.